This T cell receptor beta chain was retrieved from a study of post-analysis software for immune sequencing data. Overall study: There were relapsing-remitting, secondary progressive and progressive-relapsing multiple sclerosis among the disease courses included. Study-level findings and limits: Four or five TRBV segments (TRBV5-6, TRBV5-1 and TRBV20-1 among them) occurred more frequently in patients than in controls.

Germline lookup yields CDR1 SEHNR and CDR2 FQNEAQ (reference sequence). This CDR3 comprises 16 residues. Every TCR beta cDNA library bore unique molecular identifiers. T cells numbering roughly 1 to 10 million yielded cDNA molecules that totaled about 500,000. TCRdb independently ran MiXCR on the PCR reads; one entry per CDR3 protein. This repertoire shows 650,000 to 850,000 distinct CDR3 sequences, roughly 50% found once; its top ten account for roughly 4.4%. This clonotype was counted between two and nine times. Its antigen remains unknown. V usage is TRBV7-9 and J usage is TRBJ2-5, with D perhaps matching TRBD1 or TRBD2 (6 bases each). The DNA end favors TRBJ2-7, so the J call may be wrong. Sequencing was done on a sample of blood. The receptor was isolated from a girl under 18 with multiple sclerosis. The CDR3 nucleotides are TGTGCCAGCACCGTCGGGGGCGGTGTGAAGACCTACGAGCAGTACTTC. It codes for CASTVGGGVKTYEQYF.